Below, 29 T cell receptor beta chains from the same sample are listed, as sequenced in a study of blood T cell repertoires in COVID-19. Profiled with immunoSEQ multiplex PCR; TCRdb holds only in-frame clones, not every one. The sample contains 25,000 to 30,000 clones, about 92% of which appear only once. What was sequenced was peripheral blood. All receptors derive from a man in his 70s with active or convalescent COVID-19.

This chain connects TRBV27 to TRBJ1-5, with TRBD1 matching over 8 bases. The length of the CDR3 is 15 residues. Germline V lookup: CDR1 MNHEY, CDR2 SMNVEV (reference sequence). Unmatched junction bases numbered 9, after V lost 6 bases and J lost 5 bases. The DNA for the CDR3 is TGTGCCAGCAGCCCCCTGACAGGGGAGGATCAGCCCCAGCATTTT. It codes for CASSPLTGEDQPQHF.

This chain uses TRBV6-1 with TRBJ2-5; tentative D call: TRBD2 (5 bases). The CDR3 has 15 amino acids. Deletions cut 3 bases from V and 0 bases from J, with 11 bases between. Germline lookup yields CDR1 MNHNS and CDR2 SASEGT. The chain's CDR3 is CASSDPGSYQETQYF. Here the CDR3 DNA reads TGTGCCAGCAGTGATCCGGGAAGCTACCAAGAGACCCAGTACTTC.

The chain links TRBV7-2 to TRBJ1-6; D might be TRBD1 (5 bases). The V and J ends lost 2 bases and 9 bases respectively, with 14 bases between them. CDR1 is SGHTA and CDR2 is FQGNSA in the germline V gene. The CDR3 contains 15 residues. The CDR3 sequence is CASSLTRARSSPLHF. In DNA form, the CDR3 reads TGTGCCAGCAGCTTAACCAGGGCAAGGAGTTCACCCCTCCACTTT.

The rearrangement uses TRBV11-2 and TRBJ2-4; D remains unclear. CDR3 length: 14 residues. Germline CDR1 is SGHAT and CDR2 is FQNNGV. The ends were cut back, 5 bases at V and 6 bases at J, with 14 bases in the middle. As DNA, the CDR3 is TGTGCCAGCAGCCCTCTCCTAGGCGGAAACATTCAGTACTTC. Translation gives CASSPLLGGNIQYF.

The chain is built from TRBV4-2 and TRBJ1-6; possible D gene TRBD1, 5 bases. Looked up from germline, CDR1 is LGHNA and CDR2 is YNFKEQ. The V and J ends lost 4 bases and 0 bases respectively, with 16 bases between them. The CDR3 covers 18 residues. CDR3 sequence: CASSPEPQGFSYNSPLHF. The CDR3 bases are TGTGCCAGCAGCCCAGAACCCCAGGGTTTCTCCTATAATTCACCCCTCCACTTT.

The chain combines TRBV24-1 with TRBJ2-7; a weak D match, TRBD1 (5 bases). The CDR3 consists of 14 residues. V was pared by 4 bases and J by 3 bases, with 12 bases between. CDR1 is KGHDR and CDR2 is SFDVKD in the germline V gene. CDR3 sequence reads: CATSDLDTIYEQYV. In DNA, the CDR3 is TGTGCCACCAGTGACCTGGACACAATCTACGAGCAGTACGTC.

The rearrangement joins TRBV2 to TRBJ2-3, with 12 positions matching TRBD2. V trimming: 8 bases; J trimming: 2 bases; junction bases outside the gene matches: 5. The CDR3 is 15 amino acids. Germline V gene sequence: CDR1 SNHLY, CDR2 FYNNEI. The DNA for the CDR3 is TGTGCCAGCGGAGGACTAGCGGGGTACACAGATACGCAGTATTTT. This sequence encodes CASGGLAGYTDTQYF.

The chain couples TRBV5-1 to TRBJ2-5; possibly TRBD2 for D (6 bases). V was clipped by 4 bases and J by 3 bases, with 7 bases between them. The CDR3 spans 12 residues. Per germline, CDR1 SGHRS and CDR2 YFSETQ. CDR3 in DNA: TGCGCCAGCAGCCCGGGGGAAGAGACCCAGTACTTC. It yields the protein CASSPGEETQYF.

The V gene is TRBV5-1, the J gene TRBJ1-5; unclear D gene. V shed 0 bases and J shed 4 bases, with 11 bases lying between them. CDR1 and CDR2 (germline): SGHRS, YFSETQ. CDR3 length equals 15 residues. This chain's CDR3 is CASSLGGIGNQPQHF. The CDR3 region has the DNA TGCGCCAGCAGCTTGGGAGGGATTGGGAATCAGCCCCAGCATTTT.

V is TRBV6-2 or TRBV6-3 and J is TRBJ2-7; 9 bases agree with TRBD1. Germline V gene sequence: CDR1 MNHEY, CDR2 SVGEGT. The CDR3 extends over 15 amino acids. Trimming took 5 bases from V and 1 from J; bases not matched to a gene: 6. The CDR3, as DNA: TGTGCCAGCAGTCCCGGGACAGGGCTTTCCTACGAGCAGTACTTC. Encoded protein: CASSPGTGLSYEQYF.

CDR3 amino acids: CASSKISGRGSTDTQYF. The DNA for the CDR3 is TGTGCCAGCAGCAAAATCAGCGGGAGAGGGAGCACAGATACGCAGTATTTT. The chain uses TRBV7-6 and TRBJ2-3, with TRBD2 matching 8 bases. With 5 bases clipped from V and 0 bases from J, the junction kept 10 bases outside the gene matches. Germline V gives CDR1 SGHVS, CDR2 FNYEAQ. This CDR3 has 17 residues. The whole variable domain, filled in from reference TRBV7-6 and TRBJ2-3, reads GAGVSQSPRYKVTKRGQDVALRCDPISGHVSLYWYRQALGQGPEFLTYFNYEAQQDKSGLPNDRFSAERPEGSISTLTIQRTEQRDSAMYRCASSKISGRGSTDTQYFGPGTRLTVL.

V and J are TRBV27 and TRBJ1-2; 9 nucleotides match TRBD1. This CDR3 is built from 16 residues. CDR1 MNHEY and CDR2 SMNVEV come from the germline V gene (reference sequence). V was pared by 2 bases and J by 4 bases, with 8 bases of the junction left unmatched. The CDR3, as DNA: TGTGCCAGCAGTTTAATTGTGGGGACAGGGATCTATGGCTACACCTTC. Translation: CASSLIVGTGIYGYTF.

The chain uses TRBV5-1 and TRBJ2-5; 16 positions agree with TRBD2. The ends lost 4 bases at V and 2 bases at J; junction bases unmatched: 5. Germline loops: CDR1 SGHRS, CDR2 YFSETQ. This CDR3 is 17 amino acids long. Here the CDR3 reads CASSTGLAGGTQETQYF. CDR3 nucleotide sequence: TGCGCCAGCAGCACGGGACTAGCGGGAGGGACTCAAGAGACCCAGTACTTC.

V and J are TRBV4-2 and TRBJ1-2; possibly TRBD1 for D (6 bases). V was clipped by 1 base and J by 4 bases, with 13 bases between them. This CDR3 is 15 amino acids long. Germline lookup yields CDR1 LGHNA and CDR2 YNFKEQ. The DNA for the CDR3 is TGTGCCAGCAGCCAAGGGGGGCCCCGGGGCTATGGCTACACCTTC. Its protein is CASSQGGPRGYGYTF.

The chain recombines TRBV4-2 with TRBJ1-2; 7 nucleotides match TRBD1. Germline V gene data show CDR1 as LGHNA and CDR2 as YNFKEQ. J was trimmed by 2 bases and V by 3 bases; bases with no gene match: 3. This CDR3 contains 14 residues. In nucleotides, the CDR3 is TGTGCCAGCAGCCATGGGGACAGCAACTATGGCTACACCTTC. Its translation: CASSHGDSNYGYTF.

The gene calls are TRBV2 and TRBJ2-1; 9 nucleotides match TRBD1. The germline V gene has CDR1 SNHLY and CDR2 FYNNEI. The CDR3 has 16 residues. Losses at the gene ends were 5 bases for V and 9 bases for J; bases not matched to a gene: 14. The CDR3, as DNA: TGTGCCAGCAGTAACAGGCCGGGACAGGGCTTCGGTGAGCAGTTCTTC. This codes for CASSNRPGQGFGEQFF.

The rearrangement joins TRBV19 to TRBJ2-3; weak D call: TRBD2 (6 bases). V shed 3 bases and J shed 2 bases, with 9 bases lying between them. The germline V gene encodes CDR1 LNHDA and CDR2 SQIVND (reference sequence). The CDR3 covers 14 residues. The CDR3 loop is CASSMTDYTDTQYF. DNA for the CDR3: TGTGCCAGTAGTATGACGGACTACACAGATACGCAGTATTTT.

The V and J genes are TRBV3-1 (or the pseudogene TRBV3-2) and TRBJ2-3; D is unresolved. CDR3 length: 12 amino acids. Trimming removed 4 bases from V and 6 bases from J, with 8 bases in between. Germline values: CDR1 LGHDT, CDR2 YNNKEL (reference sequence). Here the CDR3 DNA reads TGTGCCAGCAGCCGCTTACGGGATACGCAGTATTTT. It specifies CASSRLRDTQYF.

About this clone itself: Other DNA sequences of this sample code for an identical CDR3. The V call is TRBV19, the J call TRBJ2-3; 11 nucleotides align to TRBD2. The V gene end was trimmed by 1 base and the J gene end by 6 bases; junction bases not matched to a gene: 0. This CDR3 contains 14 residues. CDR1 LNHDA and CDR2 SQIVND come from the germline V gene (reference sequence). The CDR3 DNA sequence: TGTGCCAGTAGTATAGGACTAGCGGGGGATACGCAGTATTTT. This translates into CASSIGLAGDTQYF.

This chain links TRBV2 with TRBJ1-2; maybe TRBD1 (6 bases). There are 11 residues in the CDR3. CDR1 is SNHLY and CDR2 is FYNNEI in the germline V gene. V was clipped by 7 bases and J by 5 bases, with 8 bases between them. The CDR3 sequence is CASTTGYGYTF. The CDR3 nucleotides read TGTGCCAGCACTACAGGGTATGGCTACACCTTC.

In nucleotides, the CDR3 is TGTGCCAGCTCACCGACAGGGGCAAACACTGAAGCTTTCTTT. Amino acid sequence: CASSPTGANTEAFF. The V gene is TRBV18, the J gene TRBJ1-1, with 8 positions matching TRBD1. The trim removed 3 bases at V and 2 bases at J, leaving 2 bases unmatched. The germline V gene has CDR1 KGHSH and CDR2 LQKENI. This CDR3 comprises 14 residues.

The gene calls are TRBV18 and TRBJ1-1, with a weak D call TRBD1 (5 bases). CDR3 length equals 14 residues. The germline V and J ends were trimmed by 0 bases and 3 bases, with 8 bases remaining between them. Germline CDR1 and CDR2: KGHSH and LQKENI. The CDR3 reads CASSPPTRDTEAFF. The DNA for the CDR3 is TGTGCCAGCTCACCACCGACCAGGGACACTGAAGCTTTCTTT. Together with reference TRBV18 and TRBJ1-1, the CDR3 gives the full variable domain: NAGVMQNPRHLVRRRGQEARLRCSPMKGHSHVYWYRQLPEEGLKFMVYLQKENIIDESGMPKERFSAEFPKEGPSILRIQQVVRGDSAAYFCASSPPTRDTEAFFGQGTRLTVV.

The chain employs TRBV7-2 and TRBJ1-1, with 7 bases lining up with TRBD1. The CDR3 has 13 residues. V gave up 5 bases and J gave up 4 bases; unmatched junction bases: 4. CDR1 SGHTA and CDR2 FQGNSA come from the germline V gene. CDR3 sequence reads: CASSRQGSTEAFF. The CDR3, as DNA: TGTGCCAGCAGCCGACAGGGTTCCACTGAAGCTTTCTTT.

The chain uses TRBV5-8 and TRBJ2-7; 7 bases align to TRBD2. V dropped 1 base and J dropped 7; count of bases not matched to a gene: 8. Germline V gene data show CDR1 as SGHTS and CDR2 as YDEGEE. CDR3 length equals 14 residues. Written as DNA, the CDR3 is TGTGCCAGCAGCTTGAGGGGCGGAGCGGGGGAGCAGTACGTC. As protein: CASSLRGGAGEQYV.

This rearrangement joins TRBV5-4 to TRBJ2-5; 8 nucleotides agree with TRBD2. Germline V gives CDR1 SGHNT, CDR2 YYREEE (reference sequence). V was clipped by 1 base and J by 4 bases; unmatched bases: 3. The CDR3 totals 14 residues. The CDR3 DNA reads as TGTGCCAGCAGCTTGCCTAGCGGGCGAGAGACCCAGTACTTC. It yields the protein CASSLPSGRETQYF. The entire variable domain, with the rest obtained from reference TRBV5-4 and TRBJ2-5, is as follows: ETGVTQSPTHLIKTRGQQVTLRCSSQSGHNTVSWYQQALGQGPQFIFQYYREEENGRGNFPPRFSGLQFPNYSSELNVNALELDDSALYLCASSLPSGRETQYFGPGTRLLVL.

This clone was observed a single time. The CDR3 region is CASNAKQGALRFFF. In nucleotides, the CDR3 is TGTGCCAGCAACGCGAAACAGGGGGCCCTCAGGTTTTTCTTC. The chain combines TRBV6-5 with TRBJ2-1; TRBD1 agrees at 9 bases. This CDR3 is built from 14 residues. The germline V gene has CDR1 MNHEY and CDR2 SVGAGI. Germline trimming cut 7 bases from V and 16 bases from J; bases unmatched to any gene: 17.

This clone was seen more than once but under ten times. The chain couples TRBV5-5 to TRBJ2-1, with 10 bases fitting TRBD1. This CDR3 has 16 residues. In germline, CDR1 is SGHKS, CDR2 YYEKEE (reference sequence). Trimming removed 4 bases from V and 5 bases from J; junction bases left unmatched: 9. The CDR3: CASSTGDRGIDNEQFF. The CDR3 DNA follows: TGTGCCAGCAGCACCGGGGACAGGGGAATAGACAATGAGCAGTTCTTC.

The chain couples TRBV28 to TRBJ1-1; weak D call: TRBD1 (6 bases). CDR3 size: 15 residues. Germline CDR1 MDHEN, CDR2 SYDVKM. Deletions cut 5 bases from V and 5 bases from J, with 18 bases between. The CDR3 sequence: CASSGSDSGGTEAFF. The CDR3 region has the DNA TGTGCCAGCAGTGGATCGGACAGCGGCGGGACTGAAGCTTTCTTT.

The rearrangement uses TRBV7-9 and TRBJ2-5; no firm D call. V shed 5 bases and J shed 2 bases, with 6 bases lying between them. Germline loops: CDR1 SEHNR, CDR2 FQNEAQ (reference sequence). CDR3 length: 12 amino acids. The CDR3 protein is CASSLLQETQYF. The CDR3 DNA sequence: TGTGCCAGCAGCCTACTACAAGAGACCCAGTACTTC.